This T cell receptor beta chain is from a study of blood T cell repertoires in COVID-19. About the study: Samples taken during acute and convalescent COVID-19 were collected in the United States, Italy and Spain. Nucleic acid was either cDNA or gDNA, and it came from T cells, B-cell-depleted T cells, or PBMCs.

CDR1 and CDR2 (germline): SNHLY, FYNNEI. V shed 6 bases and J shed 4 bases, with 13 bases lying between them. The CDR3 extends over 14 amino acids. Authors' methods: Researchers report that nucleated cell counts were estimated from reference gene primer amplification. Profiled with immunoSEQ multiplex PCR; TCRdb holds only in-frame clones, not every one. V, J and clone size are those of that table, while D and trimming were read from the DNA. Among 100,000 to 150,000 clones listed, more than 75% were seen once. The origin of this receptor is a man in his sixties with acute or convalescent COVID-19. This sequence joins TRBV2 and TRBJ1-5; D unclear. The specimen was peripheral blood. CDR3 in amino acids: CASSAQRSNQPQHF. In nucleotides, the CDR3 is TGTGCCAGCAGCGCCCAGCGGTCTAATCAGCCCCAGCATTTT. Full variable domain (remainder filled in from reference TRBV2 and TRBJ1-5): EPEVTQTPSHQVTQMGQEVILRCVPISNHLYFYWYRQILGQKVEFLVSFYNNEISEKSEIFDDQFSVERPDGSNFTLKIRSTKLEDSAMYFCASSAQRSNQPQHFGDGTRLSIL.